This T cell receptor beta chain appears in the sequencing data of a study of blood T cell repertoires in COVID-19. Methods used by the authors: Reference gene primer amplification in the assay estimated nucleated cell counts. Profiling relied on immunoSEQ multiplex PCR, and the TCRdb table lists in-frame clones only, not all of them. Clone size and the V and J calls come from that table; the DNA yielded D and trimming. The data hold some 160,000 clones, with 80% to 85% observed a single time. The receptor comes from a man in his 70s with active or convalescent COVID-19. Sequenced sample: peripheral blood.

The CDR3 DNA follows: TGTGCCAGCAGCCAAGAGGGGCTACCCTACGAGCAGTACTTC. Its translation: CASSQEGLPYEQYF. The V call is TRBV3-1 (or the pseudogene TRBV3-2), the J call TRBJ2-7, with D possibly being TRBD1 (5 bases). V was cut by 0 bases and J by 2 bases, with 8 bases left in between. The CDR3 spans 14 residues. CDR1 is LGHDT, CDR2 YNNKEL, per germline (reference sequence).